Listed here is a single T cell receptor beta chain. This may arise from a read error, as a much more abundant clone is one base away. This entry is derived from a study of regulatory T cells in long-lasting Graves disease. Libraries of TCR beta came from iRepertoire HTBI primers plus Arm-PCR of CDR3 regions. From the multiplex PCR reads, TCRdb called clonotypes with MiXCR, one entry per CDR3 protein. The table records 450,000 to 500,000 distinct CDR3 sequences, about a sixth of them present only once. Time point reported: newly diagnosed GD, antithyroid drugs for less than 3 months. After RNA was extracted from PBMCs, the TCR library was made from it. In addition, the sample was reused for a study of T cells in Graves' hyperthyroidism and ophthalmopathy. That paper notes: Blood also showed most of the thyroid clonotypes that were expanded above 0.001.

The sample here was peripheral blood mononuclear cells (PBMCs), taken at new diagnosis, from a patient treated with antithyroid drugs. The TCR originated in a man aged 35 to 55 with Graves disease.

The CDR3 reads CASSHRGRVDVQYF. The CDR3 DNA is TGTGCCAGCAGCCACAGGGGGCGCGTCGACGTGCAGTACTTC. V gene TRBV2 combines with J gene TRBJ2-7; 9 bases match TRBD1. The CDR3 is 14 amino acids. The germline gives CDR1 SNHLY, CDR2 FYNNEI. The V and J ends lost 6 bases and 9 bases, in that order; junction bases with no gene match: 12.